The 2 T cell receptor beta chains reported below all come from one sample, sequenced in a study of T-cell reconstitution after alpha-beta-depleted transplantation in children. Unique molecular identifiers were incorporated during preparation of the TCRbeta library. MiXCR, run by TCRdb on the PCR reads, gives a single entry per CDR3 protein. The table lists around 680,000 distinct CDR3 sequences, about 15% of them singletons. Sequencing was performed on PBMCs from the stem cell graft donor, taken from the stem cell graft. These receptors all come from a human donor who donated a stem cell graft to a child with acute myeloid leukemia.

This clonotype was found a few times. V gene TRBV5-1 combines with J gene TRBJ2-1; 9 bases fit TRBD1. The CDR3 runs to 14 residues. CDR1 is SGHRS and CDR2 is YFSETQ in the germline V gene. Germline trimming cut 4 bases from V and 8 bases from J; bases unmatched to any gene: 7. The CDR3 is CASSGDRGVDEQFF. CDR3 sequence (DNA): TGCGCCAGCAGCGGAGACAGGGGGGTCGATGAGCAGTTCTTC.

At least ten counts were recorded for this clonotype. This chain joins TRBV20-1 and TRBJ2-1; TRBD2 aligns across 9 bases. Germline CDR1 is DFQATT and CDR2 is SNEGSKA (reference sequence). The CDR3 spans 15 residues. Losses at the gene ends were 0 bases for V and 5 bases for J; bases not matched to a gene: 5. The CDR3 DNA follows: TGCAGTGCTAGAGATCTTGGCGGGGGGGACAATGAGCAGTTCTTC. Residues: CSARDLGGGDNEQFF.